This T cell receptor (beta chain) was captured in a study of blood T cell repertoires in COVID-19. Study in general: Whether acute or convalescent, the COVID-19 samples came from the United States, Italy and Spain. PBMCs, B-cell-depleted T cells, or T cells were the source of the cDNA or gDNA that made up the material.

V lost 6 bases and J lost 0, with 14 bases in between. The germline gives CDR1 SGHAT, CDR2 FQNNGV. The CDR3 extends over 16 amino acids. In the study's own analysis: Amplification of reference gene primers provided the estimated nucleated cell counts. Generated by immunoSEQ multiplex PCR, the TCRdb table keeps only in-frame clones and is missing some. The DNA gave D and trimming, while V, J and clone size come from that table. The sample holds 65,000 to 90,000 clones, 80% to 90% seen once. Sample: peripheral blood. This sequence originates from a woman of 80 years or more with active or convalescent COVID-19. This chain uses TRBV11-2 with TRBJ2-2, with D perhaps TRBD2 (6 bases). CDR3 in amino acids: CASRKSGRTNTGELFF. In DNA, the CDR3 is TGTGCCAGCAGAAAAAGTGGGAGGACGAACACCGGGGAGCTGTTTTTT.